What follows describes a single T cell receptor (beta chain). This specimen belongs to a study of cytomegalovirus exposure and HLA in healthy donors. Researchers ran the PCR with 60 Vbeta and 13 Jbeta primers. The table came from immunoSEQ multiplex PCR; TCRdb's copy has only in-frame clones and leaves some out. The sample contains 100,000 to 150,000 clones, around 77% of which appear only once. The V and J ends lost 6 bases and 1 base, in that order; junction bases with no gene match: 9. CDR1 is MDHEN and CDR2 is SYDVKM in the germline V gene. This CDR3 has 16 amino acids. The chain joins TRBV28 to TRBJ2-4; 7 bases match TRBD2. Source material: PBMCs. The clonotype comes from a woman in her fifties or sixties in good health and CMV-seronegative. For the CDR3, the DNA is TGTGCCAGCAGCTCAACTAGCGCGGTGGCCAAAAACATTCAGTACTTC. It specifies CASSSTSAVAKNIQYF.